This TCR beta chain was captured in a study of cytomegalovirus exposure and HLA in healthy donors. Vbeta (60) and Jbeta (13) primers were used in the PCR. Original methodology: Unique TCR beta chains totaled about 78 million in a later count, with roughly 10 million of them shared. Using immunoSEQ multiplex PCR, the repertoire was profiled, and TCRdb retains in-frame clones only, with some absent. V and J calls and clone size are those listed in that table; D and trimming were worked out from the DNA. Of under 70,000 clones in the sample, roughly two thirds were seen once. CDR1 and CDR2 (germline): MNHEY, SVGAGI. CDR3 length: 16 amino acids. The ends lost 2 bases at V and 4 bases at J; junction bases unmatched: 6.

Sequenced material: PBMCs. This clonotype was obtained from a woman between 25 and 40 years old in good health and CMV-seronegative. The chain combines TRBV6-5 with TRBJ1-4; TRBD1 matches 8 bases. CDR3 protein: CASSYQPQGGNEKLFF. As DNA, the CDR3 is TGTGCCAGCAGTTACCAGCCACAGGGGGGTAATGAAAAACTGTTTTTT.